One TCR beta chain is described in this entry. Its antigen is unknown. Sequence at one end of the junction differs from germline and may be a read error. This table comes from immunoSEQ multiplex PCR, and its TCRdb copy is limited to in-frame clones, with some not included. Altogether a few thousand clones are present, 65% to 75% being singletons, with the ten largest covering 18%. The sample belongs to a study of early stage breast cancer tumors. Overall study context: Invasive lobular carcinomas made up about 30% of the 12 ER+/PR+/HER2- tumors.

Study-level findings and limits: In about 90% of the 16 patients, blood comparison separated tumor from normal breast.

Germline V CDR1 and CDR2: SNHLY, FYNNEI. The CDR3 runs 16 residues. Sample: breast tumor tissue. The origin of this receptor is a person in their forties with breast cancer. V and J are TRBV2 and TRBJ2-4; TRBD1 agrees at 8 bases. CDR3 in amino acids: CASSNGQGGVKNMQYF. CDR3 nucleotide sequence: TGTGCCAGCAGTAATGGACAGGGTGGGGTCAAAAACATGCAGTACTTC.